A single sample gave rise to the 29 T cell receptor beta chains below, sequenced in a study of blood T cells in healthy people across ages (dated by TCRdb to 2014 to 2015). Libraries were prepared through 5' RACE. A second PCR of roughly 7 to 11 cycles was performed with a sample-barcoded 5' primer and a J-beta primer mix. The raw public data were reprocessed by TCRdb itself: fastp quality trimming at Q25, MiXCR clonotype calling, in-frame beta chains only. Each CDR3 protein appears once, grouped with its most common genes and DNA. Within this sample are around 1,900,000 distinct CDR3 sequences, with 35% to 50% of them counted one time only. The top ten clonotypes cover 23% of the sample. Material: blood. These receptors were taken from a human donor in good health.

With regard to this clonotype: This may come from a read error, since a much larger clone is one base off. V usage is TRBV29-1 and J usage is TRBJ2-7, with D unresolved. CDR3 length: 9 residues. CDR1 SQVTM and CDR2 ANQGSEA come from the germline V gene. CDR3 DNA: TGCGGCCCACGCTACGAGCAGTACTTC. Protein: CGPRYEQYF.

The chain uses TRBV10-3 and TRBJ2-2, with TRBD1 matching 7 bases. Trimming cost V 4 bases and J 7 bases; bases outside gene matches: 6. The germline gives CDR1 ENHRY, CDR2 SYGVKD. This CDR3 contains 14 residues. The CDR3 loop reads CAISGTGEIGELFF. The CDR3, as DNA: TGTGCCATCAGTGGAACAGGGGAGATCGGGGAGCTGTTTTTT.

The gene calls are TRBV4-3 and TRBJ2-7; D might be TRBD2 (6 bases). The CDR3 length is 15 residues. CDR1 is LGHNA and CDR2 is YSLEER in the germline V gene. V shed 1 base and J shed 2 bases, with 12 bases lying between them. This CDR3 reads CASSQGRGETYEQYF. CDR3 DNA sequence: TGCGCCAGCAGCCAAGGGAGGGGCGAAACCTACGAGCAGTACTTC.

The V call is TRBV20-1, the J call TRBJ2-7; 9 bases are a match to TRBD1. The end of the DNA is better explained by TRBJ2-5, so the J call may be wrong. This CDR3 has 16 amino acids. The germline V gene has CDR1 DFQATT and CDR2 SNEGSKA (reference sequence). The DNA of the CDR3 is TGCAGTGCTAGGGTCATGACAGGGGGGGAGCAGGAGACCCAGTACTTC. This translates into CSARVMTGGEQETQYF.

This chain links TRBV15 with TRBJ1-4; TRBD1 agrees at 9 bases. Per the germline V gene, CDR1 is LNHNV and CDR2 is YYDKDF (reference sequence). The CDR3 loop spans 14 amino acids. V shed 0 bases, J shed 13 bases, and the junction held 6 bases outside the gene matches. For the CDR3, the DNA is TGTGCCACCAGCAGAGATCGCGGGACAGGGAGACTGTTTTTT. Its protein is CATSRDRGTGRLFF.

This clonotype has a single count. One end of the junction does not line up with germline, which may come from a read error. The V call is TRBV30, the J call TRBJ2-1; D is unresolved. Germline V gene lookup returns CDR1 GTSNPN and CDR2 SVGIG (reference sequence). This CDR3 spans 12 amino acids. The DNA of the CDR3 is TGTGCCCGGAGTACTTTTACCAATGAGCAGTTCTTC. Translating it yields CARSTFTNEQFF.

The rearrangement uses TRBV2 and TRBJ2-1; D call uncertain. The V end lost 6 bases, the J end lost 7 bases, and 10 bases lay between the germline ends. CDR1 is SNHLY, CDR2 FYNNEI, per germline. The CDR3 runs 12 residues. The CDR3 bases are TGTGCCAGCAGCATCGTTAGGAATGAGCAGTTCTTC. Amino acids: CASSIVRNEQFF.

Concerning this clonotype itself: Mismatch with germline at one junction end may stem from a read error. V and J are TRBV5-5 and TRBJ2-7, with D possibly TRBD1 on 6 matching bases. The J call is uncertain, as TRBJ2-5 better fits the DNA end. This CDR3 is 16 amino acids long. Germline-derived CDR1 and CDR2 are SGHKS and YYEKEE (reference sequence). The CDR3, as DNA: TGTGCCAGCGCCTCCACCCTAGCTGGGGGCCAAGGGACCCAGTACTTC. Its translation is CASASTLAGGQGTQYF.

The chain joins TRBV4-1 to TRBJ2-5, with TRBD1 identical over 7 bases. The J call is uncertain, as TRBJ2-7 better fits the DNA end. CDR3 length: 15 residues. Germline loops: CDR1 MGHRA, CDR2 YSYEKL. The CDR3 spells CASSLGVRGRDEQYF. In DNA form, the CDR3 reads TGCGCCAGCAGCCTAGGGGTGAGGGGGCGGGACGAGCAGTACTTC.

This clonotype has only a few counts. This chain uses TRBV18 with TRBJ2-1; 8 bases are a match to TRBD2. Germline V lookup: CDR1 KGHSH, CDR2 LQKENI. The junction had 6 bases not matched to a gene; V was cut back by 0 bases and J by 5 bases. This CDR3 is 16 amino acids long. The CDR3: CASSPPQRGPHNEQFF. The CDR3 DNA reads TGTGCCAGCTCACCACCGCAGCGGGGGCCCCACAATGAGCAGTTCTTC.

This clonotype was counted a few times. The V gene is TRBV27, the J gene TRBJ1-2, with TRBD1 as a possible D gene (5 bases). The CDR3 sequence is 14 residues long. V lost 3 bases, J lost 5 bases, and 13 bases lay in between. Germline lookup yields CDR1 MNHEY and CDR2 SMNVEV (reference sequence). The CDR3 DNA sequence: TGTGCCAGCAGTTTCGGAGCAGGGAGATATGGCTACACCTTC. Amino acids: CASSFGAGRYGYTF.

This rearrangement joins TRBV4-3 to TRBJ1-2, with D hard to call. Germline-derived CDR1 and CDR2 are LGHNA and YSLEER. This CDR3 is built from 14 residues. The V end lost 0 bases, the J end lost 3 bases, and 8 bases lay between the germline ends. CDR3 region: CASSQDSQYYGYTF. The CDR3 DNA is TGCGCCAGCAGCCAAGACTCGCAGTACTATGGCTACACCTTC.

This clonotype showed up just a few times. The chain recombines TRBV11-2 with TRBJ1-2; no clear D. The V end lost 0 bases, the J end lost 4 bases, and 12 bases lay between the germline ends. The CDR3 sequence is 15 residues long. Germline-derived CDR1 and CDR2 are SGHAT and FQNNGV. CDR3 amino acids: CASSLDGVSAYGYTF. In DNA, the CDR3 is TGTGCCAGCAGCTTAGATGGCGTCAGCGCCTATGGCTACACCTTC.

This clonotype was recorded a few times. The CDR3 region is CASSDVVGDEQFF. CDR3 nucleotide sequence: TGTGCCAGCAGTGATGTGGTGGGGGATGAGCAGTTCTTC. V is TRBV2 and J is TRBJ2-1, with D tentatively TRBD1 or TRBD2 (5 bases each). This CDR3 is built from 13 residues. The germline CDR1 and CDR2 sequences are SNHLY and FYNNEI. Deletions cut 3 bases from V and 8 bases from J, with 11 bases between.

In DNA, the CDR3 is TGCAGTGCTAGAGTATTGGCATGGGGCGGGGATACGCAGTATTTT. Translated: CSARVLAWGGDTQYF. The genes are TRBV20-1 and TRBJ2-3; D may correspond to TRBD1 or TRBD2 (5 bases each). The CDR3 is made up of 15 amino acids. Germline assignment: CDR1 DFQATT and CDR2 SNEGSKA (reference sequence). With 1 base removed from V and 6 bases from J, the gap between germline ends came to 17 bases.

This clonotype was seen more than once but under ten times. The J gene is TRBJ1-2, the V gene TRBV2; 7 bases line up with TRBD1. Germline V gene sequence: CDR1 SNHLY, CDR2 FYNNEI. The CDR3 extends over 16 amino acids. The V gene end was trimmed by 0 bases and the J gene end by 4 bases; junction bases not matched to a gene: 8. The CDR3 coding sequence is TGTGCCAGCAGTGAAGCTCGGGACAGTAGGGGCTATGGCTACACCTTC. Amino acids: CASSEARDSRGYGYTF. The full variable domain, its missing parts supplied by reference TRBV2 and TRBJ1-2, is EPEVTQTPSHQVTQMGQEVILRCVPISNHLYFYWYRQILGQKVEFLVSFYNNEISEKSEIFDDQFSVERPDGSNFTLKIRSTKLEDSAMYFCASSEARDSRGYGYTFGSGTRLTVV.

This chain links TRBV5-1 with TRBJ1-4; the D is unclear. The CDR3 length is 15 residues. Germline-derived CDR1 and CDR2 are SGHRS and YFSETQ. Trimming cost V 0 bases and J 1 base, with 7 bases left between them. The chain's CDR3 is CASSLDGQTNEKLFF. The CDR3 DNA sequence: TGCGCCAGCAGCTTGGACGGTCAAACTAATGAAAAACTGTTTTTT. The variable domain in full, with the rest retrieved from reference TRBV5-1 and TRBJ1-4, is KAGVTQTPRYLIKTRGQQVTLSCSPISGHRSVSWYQQTPGQGLQFLFEYFSETQRNKGNFPGRFSGRQFSNSRSEMNVSTLELGDSALYLCASSLDGQTNEKLFFGSGTQLSVL.

The V and J genes are TRBV7-9 and TRBJ1-1, with TRBD1 matching over 8 bases. The CDR3 extends over 15 amino acids. The junction had 10 bases not matched to a gene; V was cut back by 5 bases and J by 5 bases. Germline CDR1 and CDR2: SEHNR and FQNEAQ (reference sequence). This CDR3 reads CASSAPGGRGTEAFF. The DNA of the CDR3 is TGTGCCAGCAGCGCACCAGGGGGCAGGGGGACTGAAGCTTTCTTT.

The V and J genes are TRBV7-2 and TRBJ2-4; D possibly corresponds to TRBD1 (6 bases). The J call is doubtful: the DNA matches TRBJ2-7 better. Per the germline V gene, CDR1 is SGHTA and CDR2 is FQGNSA. This CDR3 has 14 amino acids. In DNA, the CDR3 is TGTGCCAGCAGCCAGGACAGTTACACCGGCGAGCAGTACTTC. Protein product: CASSQDSYTGEQYF.

The V gene is TRBV13, the J gene TRBJ2-3, with 10 bases aligning to TRBD1. Germline CDR1 and CDR2: PRHDT and FYEKMQ (reference sequence). CDR3 length: 19 amino acids. Trimming at V came to 4 bases and at J to 4 bases, leaving 17 bases not matched to a gene. CDR3 nucleotides: TGTGCCAGCAGCTCTCTAACTCCGACCGGGACAGGGGAGGCAGATACGCAGTATTTT. Its protein is CASSSLTPTGTGEADTQYF.

The V call is TRBV7-2, the J call TRBJ2-5, with D perhaps matching TRBD1 or TRBD2 (7 bases each). The germline CDR1 and CDR2 sequences are SGHTA and FQGNSA. Trimming took 6 bases from V and 1 from J, leaving 21 bases between them. The CDR3 is 17 residues long. The CDR3 region has the DNA TGTGCCAGCAGTAATCAGGGGGGGCGGGGGCCCCAAGAGACCCAGTACTTC. Protein product: CASSNQGGRGPQETQYF.

V usage is TRBV24-1 and J usage is TRBJ2-1, with D perhaps TRBD1 (5 bases). The CDR3 has 12 residues. Trimming removed 5 bases from V and 8 bases from J, with 9 bases in between. The germline CDR1 and CDR2 sequences are KGHDR and SFDVKD. The CDR3 protein is CATSGLTDEQFF. As DNA, the CDR3 is TGTGCCACCAGTGGCCTGACAGATGAGCAGTTCTTC.

The J gene is TRBJ1-2, the V gene TRBV6-1; TRBD1 matches at 8 bases. This CDR3 is 13 amino acids long. CDR1 is MNHNS, CDR2 SASEGT, per germline. With 8 bases clipped from V and 7 bases from J, the junction kept 9 bases outside the gene matches. The CDR3 spells CASGQGGQGGYTF. The CDR3 DNA follows: TGTGCCAGCGGGCAGGGCGGACAGGGTGGCTACACCTTC.

The V and J genes are TRBV28 and TRBJ1-2; D possibly corresponds to TRBD1 (6 bases). There are 16 residues in the CDR3. The germline V gene has CDR1 MDHEN and CDR2 SYDVKM. The V end was cut by 4 bases, the J end by 1 base, with 16 bases between. CDR3 region: CASSSLWTAINYGYTF. Written as DNA, the CDR3 is TGTGCCAGCAGTTCCTTATGGACAGCCATTAACTATGGCTACACCTTC.

This clonotype appeared a few times. The J gene is TRBJ2-1, the V gene TRBV7-3; D may be TRBD1 (6 bases). Looked up from germline, CDR1 is SGHTA and CDR2 is FQGTGA. This CDR3 has 15 residues. Trimming shortened V by 5 bases and J by 3 bases, and 14 bases separated the two germline ends. The CDR3 is CASSPWTEGYNEQFF. CDR3 DNA: TGTGCCAGCAGCCCCTGGACAGAAGGCTACAATGAGCAGTTCTTC.

The chain carries TRBV27 and TRBJ2-7; TRBD1 agrees at 8 bases. V trimming: 6 bases; J trimming: 3 bases; junction bases outside the gene matches: 13. This CDR3 spans 16 amino acids. Germline CDR1 is MNHEY and CDR2 is SMNVEV (reference sequence). The CDR3 bases are TGTGCCAGCAGCATTCTCCTCGGACAGGGAGACTACGAGCAGTACTTC. Translated: CASSILLGQGDYEQYF.

The chain couples TRBV4-1 to TRBJ1-2; D possibly corresponds to TRBD1 (5 bases). This CDR3 spans 13 amino acids. Germline V gives CDR1 MGHRA, CDR2 YSYEKL. With 10 bases removed from V and 4 bases from J, the gap between germline ends came to 16 bases. This chain's CDR3 is CATRGFRSYGYTF. As DNA, the CDR3 is TGCGCCACAAGGGGATTTAGGAGCTATGGCTACACCTTC.

This clonotype was observed once. CDR3 amino acids: CASSTPQGLNTEAFF. CDR3 bases: TGTGCCAGCAGTACTCCACAGGGGTTGAACACTGAAGCTTTCTTT. This chain connects TRBV12-3 or TRBV12-4 to TRBJ1-1; TRBD1 aligns across 7 bases. CDR3 length: 15 amino acids. J was trimmed by 0 bases and V by 5 bases; bases with no gene match: 6.

In the case of this clonotype: The junction differs from germline at one of its ends, possibly a read error. The chain is built from TRBV27 and TRBJ2-7, with 7 positions matching TRBD2. The germline V gene has CDR1 MNHEY and CDR2 SMNVEV (reference sequence). The CDR3 loop spans 18 amino acids. The CDR3 region is CASSLSGGTGTTSYEQYF. Here the CDR3 DNA reads TGTGCCAGCAGCTTATCGGGGGGAACGGGGACTACGTCTTACGAGCAGTACTTC.